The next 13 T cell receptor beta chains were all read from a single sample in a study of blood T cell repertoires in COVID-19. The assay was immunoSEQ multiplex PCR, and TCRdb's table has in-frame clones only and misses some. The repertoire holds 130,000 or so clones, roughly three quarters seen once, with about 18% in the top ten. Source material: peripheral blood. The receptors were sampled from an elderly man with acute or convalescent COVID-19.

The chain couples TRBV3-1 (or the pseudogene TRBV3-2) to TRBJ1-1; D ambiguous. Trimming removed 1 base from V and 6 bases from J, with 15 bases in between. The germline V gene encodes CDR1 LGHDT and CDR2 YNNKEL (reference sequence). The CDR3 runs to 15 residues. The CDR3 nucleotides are TGTGCCAGCAGCCAAGGGAGCCTGGTAGCGCCTGAAGCTTTCTTT. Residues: CASSQGSLVAPEAFF.

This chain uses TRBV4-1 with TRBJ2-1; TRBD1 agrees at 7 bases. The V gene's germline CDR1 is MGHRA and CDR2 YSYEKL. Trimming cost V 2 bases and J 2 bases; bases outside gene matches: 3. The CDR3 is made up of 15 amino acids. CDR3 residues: CASSQRDRTYNEQFF. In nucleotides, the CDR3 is TGCGCCAGCAGCCAACGGGACAGAACCTACAATGAGCAGTTCTTC.

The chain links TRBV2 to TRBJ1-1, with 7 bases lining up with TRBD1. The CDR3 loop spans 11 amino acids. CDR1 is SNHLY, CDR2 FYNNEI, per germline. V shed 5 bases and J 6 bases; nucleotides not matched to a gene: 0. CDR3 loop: CASSTGAEAFF. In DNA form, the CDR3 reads TGTGCCAGCAGTACAGGGGCTGAAGCTTTCTTT.

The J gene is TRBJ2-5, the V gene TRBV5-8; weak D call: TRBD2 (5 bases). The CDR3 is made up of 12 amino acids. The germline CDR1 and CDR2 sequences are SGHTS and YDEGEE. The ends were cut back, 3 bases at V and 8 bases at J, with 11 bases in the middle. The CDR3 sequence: CASSWNPGTQYF. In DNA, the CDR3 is TGTGCCAGCAGCTGGAATCCGGGAACCCAGTACTTC.

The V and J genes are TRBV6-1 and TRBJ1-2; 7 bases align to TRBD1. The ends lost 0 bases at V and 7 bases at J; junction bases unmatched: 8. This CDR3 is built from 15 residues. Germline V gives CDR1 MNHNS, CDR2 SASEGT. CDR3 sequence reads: CASSEAGRGYGGYTF. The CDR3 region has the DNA TGTGCCAGCAGTGAAGCGGGCAGGGGGTACGGTGGCTACACCTTC.

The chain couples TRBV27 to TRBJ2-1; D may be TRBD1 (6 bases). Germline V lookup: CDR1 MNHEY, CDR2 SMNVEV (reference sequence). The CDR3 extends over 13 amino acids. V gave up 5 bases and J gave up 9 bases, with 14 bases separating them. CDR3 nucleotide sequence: TGTGCCAGCAGTGAAAAACAGGGTGGTGAGCAGTTCTTC. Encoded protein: CASSEKQGGEQFF.

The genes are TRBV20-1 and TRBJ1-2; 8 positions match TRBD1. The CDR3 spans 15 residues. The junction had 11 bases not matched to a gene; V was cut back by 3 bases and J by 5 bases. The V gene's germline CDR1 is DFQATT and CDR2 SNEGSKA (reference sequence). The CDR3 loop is CSASLKTGERYGYTF. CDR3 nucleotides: TGCAGTGCTAGTTTAAAGACAGGGGAACGGTATGGCTACACCTTC.

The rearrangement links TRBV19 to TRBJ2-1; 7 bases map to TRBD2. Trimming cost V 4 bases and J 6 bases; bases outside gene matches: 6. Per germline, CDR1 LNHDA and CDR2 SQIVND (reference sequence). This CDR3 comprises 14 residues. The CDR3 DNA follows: TGTGCCAGTAGTACAGGACTAGTACTCAATGAGCAGTTCTTC. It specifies CASSTGLVLNEQFF.

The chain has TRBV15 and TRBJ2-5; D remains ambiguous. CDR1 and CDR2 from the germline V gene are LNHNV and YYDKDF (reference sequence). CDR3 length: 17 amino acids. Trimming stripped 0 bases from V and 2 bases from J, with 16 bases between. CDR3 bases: TGTGCCACCAGCAGAGATGAGTCCAGAACTACTCAAGAGACCCAGTACTTC. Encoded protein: CATSRDESRTTQETQYF.

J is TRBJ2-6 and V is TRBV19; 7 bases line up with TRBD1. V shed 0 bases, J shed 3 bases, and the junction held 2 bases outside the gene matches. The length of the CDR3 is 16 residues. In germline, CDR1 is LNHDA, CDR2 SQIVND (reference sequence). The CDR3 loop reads CASSIDQGVGANVLTF. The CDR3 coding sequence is TGTGCCAGTAGTATAGATCAGGGGGTTGGGGCCAACGTCCTGACTTTC.

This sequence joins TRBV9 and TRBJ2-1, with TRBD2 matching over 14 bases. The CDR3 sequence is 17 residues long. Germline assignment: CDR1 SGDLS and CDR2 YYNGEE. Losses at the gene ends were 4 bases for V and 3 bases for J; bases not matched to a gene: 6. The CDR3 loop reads CASSPRLAGGGYNEQFF. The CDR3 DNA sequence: TGTGCCAGCAGCCCTCGACTAGCGGGGGGGGGCTACAATGAGCAGTTCTTC.

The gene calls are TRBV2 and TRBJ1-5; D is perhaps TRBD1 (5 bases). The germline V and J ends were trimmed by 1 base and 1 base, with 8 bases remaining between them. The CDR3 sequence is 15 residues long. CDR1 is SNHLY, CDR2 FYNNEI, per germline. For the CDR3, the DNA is TGTGCCAGCAGTGAAGGGGGCAGGAGCAATCAGCCCCAGCATTTT. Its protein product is CASSEGGRSNQPQHF.

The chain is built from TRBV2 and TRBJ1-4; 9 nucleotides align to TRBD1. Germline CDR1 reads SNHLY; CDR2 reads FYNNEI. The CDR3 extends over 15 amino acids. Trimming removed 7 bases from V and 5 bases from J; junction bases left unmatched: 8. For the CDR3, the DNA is TGTGCCAGCAAAAAAACCGGGACAGGGAATGAAAAACTGTTTTTT. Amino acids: CASKKTGTGNEKLFF.